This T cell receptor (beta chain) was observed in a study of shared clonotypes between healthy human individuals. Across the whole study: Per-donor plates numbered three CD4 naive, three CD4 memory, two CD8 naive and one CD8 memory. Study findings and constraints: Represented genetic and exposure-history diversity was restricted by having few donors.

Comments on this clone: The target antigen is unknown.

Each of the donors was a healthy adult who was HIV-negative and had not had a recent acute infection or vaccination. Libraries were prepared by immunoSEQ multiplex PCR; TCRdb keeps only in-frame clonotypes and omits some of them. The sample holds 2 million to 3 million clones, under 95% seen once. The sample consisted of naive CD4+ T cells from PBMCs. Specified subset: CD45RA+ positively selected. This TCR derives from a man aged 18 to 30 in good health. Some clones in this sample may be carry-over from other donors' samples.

This CDR3 reads CASRRTGKGPGELFF. For the CDR3, the DNA is TGTGCCAGCAGGCGGACAGGGAAGGGTCCCGGGGAGCTGTTTTTT. The rearrangement joins TRBV6-5 to TRBJ2-2, with 8 bases identical to TRBD1. The V segment lost 6 bases and the J segment 6 bases; nucleotides outside the gene matches: 9. This CDR3 spans 15 amino acids. Germline assignment: CDR1 MNHEY and CDR2 SVGAGI.